This T cell receptor (beta chain) came from a study of cytotoxic CD8 clonotypes in ibrutinib-treated CLL (dated by TCRdb to about 2021). Describing the broader study: In this cohort, 15 patients were treatment-naive and more than 9 were relapsed/refractory, while roughly 17 had unmutated IGHV. Partial responses were observed in about 25 patients and complete responses in 2; after a median follow-up of around 68 months, remission was maintained in roughly 14 patients and progression was observed in approximately twelve. Response samples were obtained after a median of 12 months of treatment, with a range of about 6 to 40 months. Samples averaged roughly 280,000 productive templates and approximately 100,000 productive rearrangements. Longitudinal samples were obtainable from 26 of the 86 participants in the trial. Cryopreserved peripheral blood mononuclear cells were collected before treatment, at response, and at either disease progression or sustained remission. Every remission and progressive disease sample was obtained while ibrutinib was still being received by the patients. Points the paper makes about the study in general: At baseline, clonality was higher than in age-matched healthy donors and showed a strong correlation with circulating CD8+ T-cell counts. Public clonotypes were rare and either shrank or stayed stable during treatment, and the rise in clonality at ibrutinib response reflected expansion of private clonotypes. Sampling times were not matched between patients in sustained remission and patients whose disease was progressing, and lymph node repertoires were not examined. At ibrutinib response clonality went up, during sustained remission it held steady, and at progression it dropped back toward baseline.

Each clonotype received, on average, around 10x coverage in deep resolution sequencing performed on a MiSeq, where the target depth lay between 1 in 1 million and 1 in 200,000 T cells. The immunoSEQ hsTCRB Kit was used to generate the TCR beta libraries. The original methods were these. Data were analyzed with ImmunoSEQ Data Assistant and ImmunoSEQ Analyzer, with V, D and J genes assigned per IMGT definitions. Clonality was computed as one minus normalized Shannon entropy of productive rearrangement frequencies, ranging from 0 to 1. Only overrepresented clonotypes making up at least 0.05% of the repertoire of each patient were included in the public clonotype analysis. Some 13 age-matched healthy donor repertoires from immuneACCESS were used as controls for clonality. What TCRdb holds here is the immuneACCESS table cut down to in-frame rearrangements. Part of the clones is not present; checked against another copy, under half of the missing clones reflect an unresolved V gene, and the others are unexplained. For V, J and clone size, that table is used; D and trimming come from the DNA. Counted in this sample were fewer than 85,000 clones; roughly 80% of them appeared once. Jointly, the top ten make up roughly 4.8% of the sample.

Sample time point, as interpreted from the label and publication: approximately eleven months on ibrutinib. For TCR beta library preparation, roughly 2 micrograms of genomic DNA was extracted from cryopreserved PBMCs. Longitudinal blood samples from CLL patients on ibrutinib monotherapy were analyzed using high-throughput TCR beta sequencing. The patients were enrolled in a single-center, open-label phase 2 trial of ibrutinib monotherapy. As to this clone: The clone's antigen remains unknown. There are no base qualities to consult, and no much larger clone falls within one base.

The germline V gene gives CDR1 as ENHRY and CDR2 as SYGVKD. At the junction V is shortened by 4 bases and J by 7 bases, with 7 bases in between. From cysteine to phenylalanine, the CDR3 is 11 amino acids long. The entry retains the CDR3 DNA only, 33 bases that are in frame from base 1. The sample consisted of PBMCs, taken after 12 months of ibrutinib treatment. The sequence is built from TRBV10-3 and TRBJ1-2, with TRBD1 perhaps the D gene, on 5 matching bases. The TCR originated in a human donor with chronic lymphocytic leukemia. The nucleotide sequence reads TGTGCCATCAGTGCAGGGTCTGGCTACACCTTC. This codes for CAISAGSGYTF.